This T cell receptor (beta chain) derives from a study of blood T cell repertoires in COVID-19. About the research overall: Both acute and convalescent COVID-19 samples were obtained from the United States, Italy and Spain. The cDNA or gDNA used as material had been derived from T cells, B-cell-depleted T cells, or PBMCs.

The ends were cut back, 8 bases at V and 2 bases at J, with 9 bases in the middle. The CDR3 has 12 amino acids. Germline CDR1 SGHVS, CDR2 FNYEAQ. The table came from immunoSEQ multiplex PCR; TCRdb's copy has only in-frame clones and leaves some out. The table has about 150,000 clones, 75% to 80% seen once. The sample was peripheral blood. The TCR comes from a man older than 75 with acute or convalescent COVID-19. The rearrangement uses TRBV7-6 and TRBJ1-2; D call uncertain. CDR3 nucleotides: TGTGCCAGCGGATTACAGAACTATGGCTACACCTTC. It translates to CASGLQNYGYTF.